These 19 T cell receptor beta chains share one sample of origin, sequenced in a study of blood T cell repertoires in COVID-19. Sequencing was performed with immunoSEQ multiplex PCR; in TCRdb, only in-frame clones are kept and a portion is missing. The table lists fewer than 250,000 clones, around 86% of them singletons. The sequenced sample consisted of PBMCs or T cells enriched from blood (not recorded which). The receptors were sampled from a man aged 30 to 45 in a cohort exposed to, infected with or recovered from COVID-19 (not recorded which).

This chain links TRBV7-9 with TRBJ2-1, with 7 bases aligning to TRBD2. This CDR3 has 15 amino acids. From germline, CDR1 is SEHNR and CDR2 FQNEAQ (reference sequence). V lost 5 bases, J lost 5 bases, and 9 bases stayed unmatched. The CDR3 loop is CASSPPGGRDNEQFF. The CDR3 DNA sequence: TGTGCCAGCAGCCCCCCCGGGGGGAGAGACAATGAGCAGTTCTTC.

The table lists this clone with a few counts. This chain joins TRBV5-6 and TRBJ2-5, with 11 bases fitting TRBD2. The V segment lost 5 bases and the J segment 2 bases; nucleotides outside the gene matches: 5. The CDR3 covers 15 residues. Germline V gene data show CDR1 as SGHDT and CDR2 as YYEEEE. For the CDR3, the DNA is TGTGCCAGCAGTTTCGGGACTAGCGGACAAGAGACCCAGTACTTC. This encodes CASSFGTSGQETQYF.

The chain joins TRBV27 to TRBJ2-3; 7 positions agree with TRBD1. Trimming took 4 bases from V and 5 from J; bases not matched to a gene: 9. The CDR3 is 15 residues long. Germline assignment: CDR1 MNHEY and CDR2 SMNVEV (reference sequence). CDR3 region: CASSSPGGFQDTQYF. The CDR3 bases are TGTGCCAGCAGTTCGCCAGGGGGATTTCAAGATACGCAGTATTTT.

This chain connects TRBV6-5 to TRBJ2-4; TRBD1 matches at 7 bases. V lost 7 bases and J lost 6; bases outside the gene matches: 6. The germline V gene has CDR1 MNHEY and CDR2 SVGAGI. The length of the CDR3 is 13 residues. CDR3 in DNA: TGTGCCAGCAAAGAGGGGGCTGGAAACATTCAGTACTTC. Residues: CASKEGAGNIQYF.

The DNA for the CDR3 is TGTGCCACCAACAGGGATAGCAATCAGCCCCAGCATTTT. It is translated as CATNRDSNQPQHF. V gene TRBV10-3 combines with J gene TRBJ1-5; weak D call: TRBD1 (6 bases). The germline CDR1 and CDR2 sequences are ENHRY and SYGVKD. This CDR3 spans 13 amino acids. V was pared by 10 bases and J by 0 bases, with 10 bases between.

The V gene is TRBV15, the J gene TRBJ1-4, with D uncertain. The CDR3 consists of 14 residues. V gave up 11 bases and J gave up 3 bases, with 16 bases separating them. Looked up from germline, CDR1 is LNHNV and CDR2 is YYDKDF (reference sequence). CDR3 loop: CASSLSTANEKLFF. In DNA form, the CDR3 reads TGTGCCTCATCTCTGTCCACTGCTAATGAAAAACTGTTTTTT.

The chain has TRBV7-2 and TRBJ2-3; TRBD2 agrees at 8 bases. Germline assignment: CDR1 SGHTA and CDR2 FQGNSA. The junction had 15 bases not matched to a gene; V was cut back by 6 bases and J by 7 bases. The CDR3 is 16 amino acids. CDR3 DNA sequence: TGTGCCAGCAGGGCCACTAGCGGACCAAGCACGAATACGCAGTATTTT. Encoded protein: CASRATSGPSTNTQYF.

This clone was seen once. J is TRBJ2-1 and V is TRBV6-1; 10 nucleotides match TRBD1. The CDR3 length is 15 residues. With 0 bases clipped from V and 9 bases from J, the junction kept 5 bases outside the gene matches. The germline V gene has CDR1 MNHNS and CDR2 SASEGT. CDR3: CASSEAGTGVGEQFF. The CDR3 bases are TGTGCCAGCAGTGAAGCCGGGACAGGGGTAGGTGAGCAGTTCTTC.

The table lists this clone with a few counts. The chain carries TRBV7-8 and TRBJ2-5; D is undetermined. Germline-derived CDR1 and CDR2 are SGHVS and FQNEAQ. V was clipped by 1 base and J by 2 bases, with 14 bases between them. CDR3 length equals 16 residues. The DNA for the CDR3 is TGTGCCAGCAGCTTAGTTGTAGCCGGATTTCAAGAGACCCAGTACTTC. This sequence encodes CASSLVVAGFQETQYF.

The CDR3 region has the DNA TGTGCCAGCAGCCCCCGACAGGGAGGCGACGAGCAGTACTTC. The encoded protein is CASSPRQGGDEQYF. V gene TRBV11-3 combines with J gene TRBJ2-7; possibly TRBD1 for D (7 bases). CDR1 and CDR2 from the germline V gene are SGHNT and YENEEA. Trimming cost V 5 bases and J 5 bases, with 16 bases left between them. The CDR3 has 14 amino acids.

The V call is TRBV7-3, the J call TRBJ2-5, with a tentative D call TRBD1 (5 bases). The CDR3 sequence is 13 residues long. In germline, CDR1 is SGHTA, CDR2 FQGTGA. With 5 bases removed from V and 2 bases from J, the gap between germline ends came to 9 bases. The CDR3 sequence: CASSETVQETQYF. The CDR3 DNA is TGTGCCAGCAGCGAGACAGTACAAGAGACCCAGTACTTC.

This clone has just one count. The chain links TRBV25-1 to TRBJ1-1; 8 nucleotides align to TRBD1. The length of the CDR3 is 15 residues. Trimming cost V 6 bases and J 4 bases; bases outside gene matches: 10. The V gene's germline CDR1 is MGHDK and CDR2 SYGVNS. Written as DNA, the CDR3 is TGTGCCAGCAGAGGACTACAGGGGGGTGTCACTGAAGCTTTCTTT. The encoded protein is CASRGLQGGVTEAFF.

The CDR3 DNA sequence: TGTGCCAGCAGTGATCAGGGCGGCTACACCTTC. Its protein product is CASSDQGGYTF. The chain employs TRBV6-4 and TRBJ1-2, with TRBD1 as a possible D gene (5 bases). The germline CDR1 and CDR2 sequences are MRHNA and SNTAGT. V lost 3 bases to trimming and J lost 8 bases, with 7 bases between them. CDR3 length: 11 residues.

The V and J genes are TRBV7-6 and TRBJ1-1; 8 bases map to TRBD1. The junction had 5 bases not matched to a gene; V was cut back by 5 bases and J by 0 bases. The CDR3 is 15 amino acids. Germline CDR1 and CDR2: SGHVS and FNYEAQ. CDR3 DNA sequence: TGTGCCAGCAGCAGAGTACAGGGGGTGAACACTGAAGCTTTCTTT. This translates into CASSRVQGVNTEAFF.

This chain links TRBV7-2 with TRBJ1-1, with D maybe TRBD1 (6 bases). The CDR3 length is 17 residues. Germline CDR1 is SGHTA and CDR2 is FQGNSA. V lost 5 bases, J lost 1 base, and 20 bases lay in between. CDR3 protein: CASSEFSKGVRNTEAFF. For the CDR3, the DNA is TGTGCCAGCAGCGAATTTTCAAAGGGGGTGAGGAACACTGAAGCTTTCTTT. Combining the CDR3 with reference TRBV7-2 and TRBJ1-1 gives the whole variable domain GAGVSQSPSNKVTEKGKDVELRCDPISGHTALYWYRQSLGQGLEFLIYFQGNSAPDKSGLPSDRFSAERTGGSVSTLTIQRTQQEDSAVYLCASSEFSKGVRNTEAFFGQGTRLTVV.

The chain carries TRBV5-1 and TRBJ2-1; TRBD1 matches 7 bases. This CDR3 is 15 amino acids long. The V segment lost 3 bases and the J segment 1 base; nucleotides outside the gene matches: 4. CDR1 and CDR2 (germline): SGHRS, YFSETQ. CDR3 in amino acids: CASSYEQGSYNEQFF. The CDR3, as DNA: TGCGCCAGCAGCTATGAACAGGGGTCCTACAATGAGCAGTTCTTC.

The V gene is TRBV5-5, the J gene TRBJ1-5; possibly TRBD1 for D (6 bases). V gave up 0 bases and J gave up 0 bases, with 13 bases separating them. Germline lookup yields CDR1 SGHKS and CDR2 YYEKEE (reference sequence). The CDR3 has 17 residues. CDR3 sequence: CASSLEGGTVSNQPQHF. CDR3 in DNA: TGTGCCAGCAGCTTGGAGGGGGGGACGGTTAGCAATCAGCCCCAGCATTTT. Complete variable domain (other parts from reference TRBV5-5 and TRBJ1-5): DAGVTQSPTHLIKTRGQQVTLRCSPISGHKSVSWYQQVLGQGPQFIFQYYEKEERGRGNFPDRFSARQFPNYSSELNVNALLLGDSALYLCASSLEGGTVSNQPQHFGDGTRLSIL.

V usage is TRBV27 and J usage is TRBJ1-1, with D possibly TRBD1 on 6 matching bases. The CDR3 is made up of 13 amino acids. CDR1 and CDR2 (germline): MNHEY, SMNVEV (reference sequence). Deletions cut 4 bases from V and 6 bases from J, with 12 bases between. The CDR3 sequence is CASSWGQQAEAFF. DNA for the CDR3: TGTGCCAGCAGTTGGGGACAACAAGCTGAAGCTTTCTTT.

The V call is TRBV28, the J call TRBJ2-5; 16 bases line up with TRBD2. Losses at the gene ends were 4 bases for V and 2 bases for J; bases not matched to a gene: 1. CDR3 size: 16 residues. Germline lookup yields CDR1 MDHEN and CDR2 SYDVKM. This CDR3 reads CASSSGLAGGQETQYF. As DNA, the CDR3 is TGTGCCAGCAGTTCGGGACTAGCGGGAGGGCAAGAGACCCAGTACTTC.